This T cell receptor beta chain was captured in a study of PD-1 blockade in classical Hodgkin lymphoma. The method was immunoSEQ multiplex PCR; TCRdb's version includes in-frame clones alone and lacks a portion of them. The sample includes 40,000 to 60,000 clones, 73% seen only once; the top ten take about 14%. Every single patient, without exception, relapsed after autologous stem cell transplantation, and brentuximab vedotin exposure varied. This TCR came from a human donor with classical Hodgkin lymphoma. The sequencing used peripheral blood mononuclear cells (PBMCs), collected before the second cycle of nivolumab.

CDR3 sequence (DNA): TGTGCCAGCAGTTTCTCTGGACAGGGGGAGACCCAGTACTTC. Protein product: CASSFSGQGETQYF. The rearrangement links TRBV28 to TRBJ2-5; 9 bases line up with TRBD1. The CDR3 loop spans 14 amino acids. Germline values: CDR1 MDHEN, CDR2 SYDVKM. V gave up 3 bases and J gave up 5 bases; unmatched junction bases: 4.